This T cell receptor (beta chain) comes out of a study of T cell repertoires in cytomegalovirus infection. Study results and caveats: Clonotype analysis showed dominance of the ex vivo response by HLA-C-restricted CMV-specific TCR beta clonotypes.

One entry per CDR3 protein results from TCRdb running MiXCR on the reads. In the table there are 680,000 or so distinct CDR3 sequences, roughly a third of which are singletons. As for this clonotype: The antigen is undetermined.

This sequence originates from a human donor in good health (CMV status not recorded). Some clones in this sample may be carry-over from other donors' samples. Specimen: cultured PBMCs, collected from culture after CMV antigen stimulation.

The CDR3 DNA follows: TGTGCCAGCAGTTCCTCGGGGGTCCTTAATGAAAAACTGTTTTTT. Translating it yields CASSSSGVLNEKLFF. This chain joins TRBV12-3 or TRBV12-4 and TRBJ1-4; possible D gene TRBD1, 5 bases. The V and J ends lost 4 bases and 4 bases respectively, with 13 bases between them. This CDR3 contains 15 residues.